This TCR beta chain was sequenced during a study of glioma-infiltrating T cells after dendritic cell vaccination. For the study at large: Treatment, given 2003 to 2012, was autologous tumor lysate-pulsed dendritic cell vaccination.

Study-wide points: Longer survival after dendritic cell vaccination followed higher pretreatment TIL content.

The V gene's germline CDR1 is MRHNA and CDR2 SNTAGT. The ends were cut back, 1 base at V and 9 bases at J, with 13 bases in the middle. The CDR3 sequence is 15 residues long. Primers: 60 V beta forward and 13 J beta reverse. Clones were sequenced by immunoSEQ multiplex PCR, and TCRdb holds only the in-frame ones, with some missing. The sample includes tens of thousands of clones, 75% to 90% of them seen just once. This clone appeared a single time. Antigen: not known. Time point noted: after dendritic cell vaccination, including at tumor progression/relapse. The source material was blood, sampled after dendritic cell vaccination. The clonotype originates from a human donor with glioblastoma. The rearrangement links TRBV6-4 to TRBJ1-6, with D possibly being TRBD1 (5 bases). In DNA, the CDR3 is TGTGCCAGCAGTGACTATGGGGCGGAAAGTTCACCCCTCCACTTT. Amino acids: CASSDYGAESSPLHF.